This T cell receptor (beta chain) emerged from a study of T cell responses to AZD1222 COVID-19 vaccine. Study-level points and caveats: The span of vaccine-associated CD4 TCRs extended across spike, with dominance at 160-218 and 743-854. Donors were chiefly white British, with a greater number of females, and clonal diversity was perhaps underestimated. Variant regions that are unmutated are reportedly the target of nearly half of spike-specific TCRs. Sampling that yielded the repertoires occurred only after the peak T cell response.

Produced via immunoSEQ multiplex PCR; TCRdb's table is partial and in-frame only. The sample has about 120,000 clones, about 90% seen once. A word on this clone: Its specificity is unknown.

The V end lost 2 bases, the J end lost 0 bases, and 12 bases lay between the germline ends. Germline V gives CDR1 MNHEY, CDR2 SVGAGI. The CDR3 is 16 residues long. Sequences were derived from peripheral blood, sampled on day 0 of AZD1222 vaccination. The V gene is TRBV6-5, the J gene TRBJ2-3; the D call may be TRBD1 or TRBD2 (5 bases each). This receptor was obtained from an adult in good health. The chain's CDR3 is CASSYTTAVSTDTQYF. Written as DNA, the CDR3 is TGTGCCAGCAGTTACACGACAGCGGTTAGCACAGATACGCAGTATTTT.